These 7 T cell receptor beta chains were sequenced from one sample in a study of blood T cell repertoires in COVID-19. The data were produced by immunoSEQ multiplex PCR, yet TCRdb's version contains in-frame clones alone and is incomplete. The sample lists under 300,000 clones, around 86% occurring once. Source material: PBMCs or T cells enriched from blood (not recorded which). These receptors came from a man between 18 and 35 years old who had recovered from COVID-19.

The rearrangement links TRBV7-2 to TRBJ1-2; TRBD1 is a possible D gene (6 bases). Trimming removed 2 bases at V and 1 base at J, with 11 bases between. Germline loops: CDR1 SGHTA, CDR2 FQGNSA. The CDR3 contains 15 residues. The CDR3 DNA follows: TGTGCCAGCAGCTTACAGGGGTCTTTTAACTATGGCTACACCTTC. It codes for CASSLQGSFNYGYTF. The variable domain in full, with the rest retrieved from reference TRBV7-2 and TRBJ1-2, is GAGVSQSPSNKVTEKGKDVELRCDPISGHTALYWYRQSLGQGLEFLIYFQGNSAPDKSGLPSDRFSAERTGGSVSTLTIQRTQQEDSAVYLCASSLQGSFNYGYTFGSGTRLTVV.

This clone was found once. The chain links TRBV28 to TRBJ2-1; 8 bases map to TRBD2. The CDR3 has 15 amino acids. The germline gives CDR1 MDHEN, CDR2 SYDVKM. The V and J ends lost 6 bases and 0 bases, in that order; junction bases with no gene match: 4. The DNA for the CDR3 is TGTGCCAGCAGCTCGGGGGGGAGCTCCTACAATGAGCAGTTCTTC. Protein sequence: CASSSGGSSYNEQFF. Supplemented by reference TRBV28 and TRBJ2-1, the full variable domain reads DVKVTQSSRYLVKRTGEKVFLECVQDMDHENMFWYRQDPGLGLRLIYFSYDVKMKEKGDIPEGYSVSREKKERFSLILESASTNQTSMYLCASSSGGSSYNEQFFGPGTRLTVL.

The chain employs TRBV5-6 and TRBJ2-1; D possibly corresponds to TRBD2 (7 bases). Germline V gene data show CDR1 as SGHDT and CDR2 as YYEEEE. The CDR3 sequence is 16 residues long. The germline V and J ends were trimmed by 2 bases and 3 bases, with 15 bases remaining between them. As DNA, the CDR3 is TGTGCCAGCAGCTTTGAGGGGGGGCGAATCTACAATGAGCAGTTCTTC. It translates to CASSFEGGRIYNEQFF.

The chain carries TRBV19 and TRBJ2-5, with a possible D match to TRBD1 (5 bases). In germline, CDR1 is LNHDA, CDR2 SQIVND (reference sequence). The V end was cut by 3 bases, the J end by 4 bases, with 9 bases between. This CDR3 has 13 residues. Here the CDR3 DNA reads TGTGCCAGTAGTATCGCCAGGGCAGAGACCCAGTACTTC. It codes for CASSIARAETQYF. Combining the CDR3 with reference TRBV19 and TRBJ2-5 gives the whole variable domain DGGITQSPKYLFRKEGQNVTLSCEQNLNHDAMYWYRQDPGQGLRLIYYSQIVNDFQKGDIAEGYSVSREKKESFPLTVTSAQKNPTAFYLCASSIARAETQYFGPGTRLLVL.

The gene calls are TRBV7-9 and TRBJ2-2; no reliable D call. Trimming took off 3 bases at V and 2 bases at J, with 10 bases between the two ends. The germline V gene encodes CDR1 SEHNR and CDR2 FQNEAQ (reference sequence). The CDR3 is 15 residues long. The CDR3 bases are TGTGCCAGCAGCTTTCCCGAGCGAAACACCGGGGAGCTGTTTTTT. Translating it yields CASSFPERNTGELFF.

The chain couples TRBV6-1 to TRBJ1-5; a possible D gene is TRBD1 (5 bases). The CDR3 runs 15 residues. Per the germline V gene, CDR1 is MNHNS and CDR2 is SASEGT. V was cut by 1 base and J by 5 bases, with 12 bases left in between. The CDR3 DNA follows: TGTGCCAGCAGTGAAGGGGTGCAGGGTTATCAGCCCCAGCATTTT. This codes for CASSEGVQGYQPQHF.

The chain has TRBV5-4 and TRBJ1-1; TRBD1 aligns across 10 bases. Germline V CDR1 and CDR2: SGHNT, YYREEE (reference sequence). The CDR3 has 16 amino acids. The junction had 5 bases not matched to a gene; V was cut back by 0 bases and J by 3 bases. The CDR3 is CASSLEGTGAYTEAFF. The CDR3 bases are TGTGCCAGCAGCTTGGAAGGGACAGGGGCTTACACTGAAGCTTTCTTT.